These 20 T cell receptor beta chains originate from one sample sequenced in a study of blood T cell repertoires in COVID-19. Only in-frame clones appear in the TCRdb table, and some are missing; sequencing was by immunoSEQ multiplex PCR. Of some 130,000 clones listed, around 85% are singletons. The sequenced sample consisted of peripheral blood. These receptors were taken from a woman aged 50 to 60 who had recovered from COVID-19.

The chain recombines TRBV5-4 with TRBJ1-1; 7 bases are shared with TRBD1. V shed 4 bases and J 2 bases; nucleotides not matched to a gene: 8. The CDR3 contains 15 residues. Germline values: CDR1 SGHNT, CDR2 YYREEE (reference sequence). CDR3 sequence: CASSRRDRINTEAFF. The CDR3 DNA follows: TGTGCCAGCAGCAGACGGGACAGAATAAACACTGAAGCTTTCTTT.

The chain couples TRBV11-2 to TRBJ2-1, with 9 positions matching TRBD2. Unmatched junction bases numbered 8, after V lost 4 bases and J lost 4 bases. The CDR3 is 16 amino acids. Per the germline V gene, CDR1 is SGHAT and CDR2 is FQNNGV. CDR3 region: CASSSGTLAGYNEQFF. The CDR3 DNA is TGTGCCAGCAGCTCCGGGACCCTAGCGGGATACAATGAGCAGTTCTTC. Based on the CDR3 plus reference TRBV11-2 and TRBJ2-1, the full variable domain is EAGVAQSPRYKIIEKRQSVAFWCNPISGHATLYWYQQILGQGPKLLIQFQNNGVVDDSQLPKDRFSAERLKGVDSTLKIQPAKLEDSAVYLCASSSGTLAGYNEQFFGPGTRLTVL.

The V call is TRBV24-1, the J call TRBJ2-1, with 11 positions matching TRBD1. The CDR3 is made up of 15 amino acids. CDR1 is KGHDR and CDR2 is SFDVKD in the germline V gene. V lost 0 bases, J lost 10 bases, and 4 bases stayed unmatched. CDR3 DNA sequence: TGTGCCACCAGTGATTTGGGGACAGGGGGGGAGGAGCAGTTCTTC. Its translation: CATSDLGTGGEEQFF.

This chain uses TRBV5-1 with TRBJ1-1, with 9 bases lining up with TRBD1. The length of the CDR3 is 16 residues. Germline CDR1 reads SGHRS; CDR2 reads YFSETQ. The junction had 13 bases not matched to a gene; V was cut back by 4 bases and J by 6 bases. CDR3 in DNA: TGCGCCAGCAGCCGGGGAGATGACAGGGGGTTCGCTGAAGCTTTCTTT. The encoded protein is CASSRGDDRGFAEAFF.

The chain links TRBV19 to TRBJ1-2; 8 nucleotides agree with TRBD1. Germline lookup yields CDR1 LNHDA and CDR2 SQIVND (reference sequence). The length of the CDR3 is 17 residues. Germline trimming cut 3 bases from V and 3 bases from J; bases unmatched to any gene: 12. CDR3 nucleotides: TGTGCCAGTAGTATTAGGGATCTTGGACAGGGTCACTATGGCTACACCTTC. Translation gives CASSIRDLGQGHYGYTF.

This clone was seen just once. V gene TRBV7-9 combines with J gene TRBJ2-7; 7 nucleotides align to TRBD1. This CDR3 comprises 14 residues. V was pared by 1 base and J by 7 bases, with 7 bases of the junction left unmatched. CDR1 and CDR2 from the germline V gene are SEHNR and FQNEAQ (reference sequence). The CDR3 nucleotides are TGTGCCAGCAGCTTAGACAGGGGTCTAAGGGAGCAGTACTTC. This gives the protein CASSLDRGLREQYF.

V gene TRBV30 combines with J gene TRBJ2-7, with D possibly being TRBD2 (6 bases). Per germline, CDR1 GTSNPN and CDR2 SVGIG (reference sequence). CDR3 size: 12 residues. Deletions cut 0 bases from V and 6 bases from J, with 9 bases between. The CDR3 is CAWSVSGSEQYF. CDR3 nucleotide sequence: TGTGCCTGGAGTGTATCCGGGAGCGAGCAGTACTTC.

The chain joins TRBV3-1 (or the pseudogene TRBV3-2) to TRBJ2-5; D is unresolved. CDR1 and CDR2 (germline): LGHDT, YNNKEL (reference sequence). The CDR3 sequence is 12 residues long. Trimming took off 0 bases at V and 5 bases at J, with 4 bases between the two ends. CDR3 loop: CASSQDLETQYF. Here the CDR3 DNA reads TGTGCCAGCAGCCAAGATCTCGAGACCCAGTACTTC.

The chain employs TRBV24-1 and TRBJ2-5, with D perhaps TRBD1 (6 bases). Trimming removed 3 bases from V and 5 bases from J, with 12 bases in between. The CDR3 totals 14 residues. Germline V gene sequence: CDR1 KGHDR, CDR2 SFDVKD. CDR3: CATSDRDRWETQYF. In nucleotides, the CDR3 is TGTGCCACCAGTGATAGAGACAGGTGGGAGACCCAGTACTTC.

The chain carries TRBV19 and TRBJ2-3; D is undetermined. The ends were cut back, 4 bases at V and 2 bases at J, with 7 bases in the middle. CDR1 and CDR2 from the germline V gene are LNHDA and SQIVND (reference sequence). CDR3 length: 13 amino acids. The CDR3 region is CASSSEFTDTQYF. The CDR3 DNA sequence: TGTGCCAGTAGTAGCGAGTTCACAGATACGCAGTATTTT. The full variable domain, with the rest looked up from reference TRBV19 and TRBJ2-3, is DGGITQSPKYLFRKEGQNVTLSCEQNLNHDAMYWYRQDPGQGLRLIYYSQIVNDFQKGDIAEGYSVSREKKESFPLTVTSAQKNPTAFYLCASSSEFTDTQYFGPGTRLTVL.

This sequence joins TRBV5-6 and TRBJ1-2; possibly TRBD1 for D (6 bases). The V and J ends lost 3 bases and 4 bases respectively, with 10 bases between them. The length of the CDR3 is 13 residues. Germline CDR1 SGHDT, CDR2 YYEEEE. The CDR3 nucleotides are TGTGCCAGCAGCTCCCAGGACAGCTATGGCTACACCTTC. It specifies CASSSQDSYGYTF.

The CDR3 DNA reads TGCGCCAGCAGCTTGGGCAGGCCGAGTGAGGGCTATGGCTACACCTTC. Residues: CASSLGRPSEGYGYTF. This chain uses TRBV5-1 with TRBJ1-2; D unclear. The CDR3 totals 16 residues. The V end lost 0 bases, the J end lost 4 bases, and 16 bases lay between the germline ends. Germline values: CDR1 SGHRS, CDR2 YFSETQ.

The rearrangement uses TRBV2 and TRBJ2-1; TRBD2 matches at 14 bases. J was trimmed by 9 bases and V by 7 bases; bases with no gene match: 2. CDR1 and CDR2 (germline): SNHLY, FYNNEI. This CDR3 spans 13 amino acids. Here the CDR3 reads CASKGLAGGEQFF. CDR3 bases: TGTGCCAGCAAAGGACTAGCGGGGGGTGAGCAGTTCTTC.

The rearrangement uses TRBV3-1 (or the pseudogene TRBV3-2) and TRBJ1-5; D not resolved. From germline, CDR1 is LGHDT and CDR2 YNNKEL (reference sequence). The CDR3 sequence is 14 residues long. Trimming cost V 0 bases and J 5 bases, with 8 bases left between them. The CDR3 coding sequence is TGTGCCAGCAGCCAAGACTCCGGAGATCAGCCCCAGCATTTT. Translated, it gives CASSQDSGDQPQHF.

V gene TRBV3-1 (or the pseudogene TRBV3-2) combines with J gene TRBJ1-5; D is ambiguous. CDR1 and CDR2 from the germline V gene are LGHDT and YNNKEL (reference sequence). V gave up 1 base and J gave up 3 bases, with 13 bases separating them. The CDR3 sequence is 16 residues long. CDR3 bases: TGTGCCAGCAGCCAAGTTCGAGGAAGACCCAATCAGCCCCAGCATTTT. Amino acid sequence: CASSQVRGRPNQPQHF.

The chain employs TRBV14 and TRBJ2-5, with TRBD2 matching over 8 bases. Germline lookup yields CDR1 SGHDN and CDR2 FVKESK. The V segment lost 4 bases and the J segment 5 bases; nucleotides outside the gene matches: 9. The CDR3 contains 15 residues. CDR3 protein: CASSLSRLASETQYF. In DNA, the CDR3 is TGTGCCAGCAGCCTTAGCAGACTAGCGTCGGAGACCCAGTACTTC.

V is TRBV9 and J is TRBJ2-1; 8 positions agree with TRBD1. This CDR3 region has 16 residues. Germline V gene data show CDR1 as SGDLS and CDR2 as YYNGEE. J lost 0 bases, V lost 4 bases, and 6 bases had no gene match. The CDR3 nucleotides are TGTGCCAGCAGCCCGAGACAGGGGAGCTCCTACAATGAGCAGTTCTTC. The encoded protein is CASSPRQGSSYNEQFF. Together with reference TRBV9 and TRBJ2-1, the CDR3 gives the full variable domain: DSGVTQTPKHLITATGQRVTLRCSPRSGDLSVYWYQQSLDQGLQFLIQYYNGEERAKGNILERFSAQQFPDLHSELNLSSLELGDSALYFCASSPRQGSSYNEQFFGPGTRLTVL.

The chain combines TRBV7-9 with TRBJ1-4; maybe TRBD1 (6 bases). The CDR3 runs 15 residues. Germline V gene lookup returns CDR1 SEHNR and CDR2 FQNEAQ (reference sequence). V lost 3 bases and J lost 6, with 14 bases in between. The CDR3 loop is CASSFFQGTDEKLFF. The CDR3 DNA reads TGTGCCAGCAGCTTTTTTCAGGGGACGGATGAAAAACTGTTTTTT.

The chain links TRBV9 to TRBJ1-2; 10 nucleotides agree with TRBD1. In germline, CDR1 is SGDLS, CDR2 YYNGEE. After removal of 4 bases from V and 7 bases from J, the junction contained 4 bases not matched to a gene. This CDR3 comprises 13 residues. This CDR3 reads CASSPGTGVGYTF. CDR3 bases: TGTGCCAGCAGCCCCGGGACAGGGGTTGGCTACACCTTC.

This clone was seen just once. The chain employs TRBV5-4 and TRBJ2-7; 9 bases are shared with TRBD2. Germline V lookup: CDR1 SGHNT, CDR2 YYREEE (reference sequence). This CDR3 contains 15 residues. Trimming cost V 0 bases and J 0 bases; bases outside gene matches: 1. Written as DNA, the CDR3 is TGTGCCAGCAGCTTGGGAGCGGGGGGCTCCTACGAGCAGTACTTC. It encodes CASSLGAGGSYEQYF.